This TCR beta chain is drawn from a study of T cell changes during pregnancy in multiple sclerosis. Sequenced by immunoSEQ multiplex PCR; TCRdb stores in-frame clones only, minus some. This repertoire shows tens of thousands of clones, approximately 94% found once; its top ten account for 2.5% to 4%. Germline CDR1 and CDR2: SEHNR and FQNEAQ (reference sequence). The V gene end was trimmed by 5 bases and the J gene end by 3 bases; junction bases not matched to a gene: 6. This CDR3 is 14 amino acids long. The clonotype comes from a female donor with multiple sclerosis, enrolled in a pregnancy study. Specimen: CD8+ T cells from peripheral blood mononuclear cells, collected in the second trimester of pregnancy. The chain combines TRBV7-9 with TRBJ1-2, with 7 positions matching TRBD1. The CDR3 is CASSAHTGDYGYTF. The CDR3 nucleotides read TGTGCCAGCAGCGCACATACAGGGGACTATGGCTACACCTTC.